This passage covers 5 T cell receptor beta chains from one sample sequenced in a study of blood T cell repertoires in COVID-19. TCRdb keeps only in-frame clones here, not all; method: immunoSEQ multiplex PCR. Among about 210,000 clones listed, almost 85% were seen once. The sample comprised peripheral blood. All receptors come from a woman between 35 and 50 years old with acute or convalescent COVID-19.

V usage is TRBV5-1 and J usage is TRBJ2-3; 7 bases are shared with TRBD1. The junction had 6 bases not matched to a gene; V was cut back by 3 bases and J by 2 bases. Germline lookup yields CDR1 SGHRS and CDR2 YFSETQ. The CDR3 spans 15 residues. The CDR3 bases are TGCGCCAGCAGCTCGACAGGGACCCCCACAGATACGCAGTATTTT. This sequence encodes CASSSTGTPTDTQYF.

The chain carries TRBV27 and TRBJ2-3; no clear D gene. Germline V gives CDR1 MNHEY, CDR2 SMNVEV (reference sequence). The V end lost 4 bases, the J end lost 2 bases, and 4 bases lay between the germline ends. CDR3 length: 12 residues. The CDR3 nucleotides read TGTGCCAGCAGTTCCTTCACAGATACGCAGTATTTT. Translation gives CASSSFTDTQYF.

This clone was observed a few times. The rearrangement links TRBV9 to TRBJ2-3; TRBD2 might be the D (5 bases). This CDR3 spans 17 amino acids. V dropped 0 bases and J dropped 2 bases, with 16 bases sitting between them. Germline V gene data show CDR1 as SGDLS and CDR2 as YYNGEE. The CDR3 here is CASSVEPKGGLTDTQYF. The CDR3, as DNA: TGTGCCAGCAGCGTAGAGCCCAAAGGAGGCCTCACAGATACGCAGTATTTT.

The table lists this clone with a few counts. This chain joins TRBV10-3 and TRBJ2-7; possibly TRBD2 for D (7 bases). The germline V gene encodes CDR1 ENHRY and CDR2 SYGVKD. V was pared by 0 bases and J by 1 base, with 16 bases between. The CDR3 covers 17 residues. The CDR3 protein is CAISESTTSTGSYEQYF. As DNA, the CDR3 is TGTGCCATCAGTGAGTCAACGACTAGCACAGGGTCCTACGAGCAGTACTTC.

CDR3 in amino acids: CASSRRDSYNEQFF. In DNA form, the CDR3 reads TGCGCCAGCAGCCGCAGGGACTCCTACAATGAGCAGTTCTTC. The chain carries TRBV4-1 and TRBJ2-1, with a possible D match to TRBD1 (5 bases). Germline V gene sequence: CDR1 MGHRA, CDR2 YSYEKL. This CDR3 contains 14 residues. Trimming removed 4 bases from V and 0 bases from J, with 7 bases in between.